This T cell receptor (beta chain) is drawn from a study of tumor and adjacent non-tumor tissue in lung cancer. As for the study in general: The cohort had approximately 12 adenocarcinoma, a couple of squamous cell and 1 small cell patients.

General study points: Top 100 clones took a larger repertoire share in normal lung. Tumor tissue had significantly higher TCR diversity than normal lung. Shorter survival was associated with higher TCR diversity in tumors.

The template was RNA from unsorted bulk tissue. The CDR3 spans 14 residues. V lost 10 bases to trimming and J lost 4 bases; unmatched junction nucleotides: 12. In germline, CDR1 is SGHAT, CDR2 FQNNGV. Concerning this clonotype: Antigen specificity is unknown.

Three rounds of nested PCR, following a modified ARM-PCR protocol, produced the TCRbeta library. TCRdb reanalysed the multiplex PCR reads using MiXCR and keeps one entry per CDR3 protein. The sample yields tens of thousands of distinct CDR3 sequences, around 70% seen once. The chain employs TRBV11-2 and TRBJ1-2; 7 bases match TRBD1. The source material was lung tumor tissue. This TCR came from a woman aged 40 to 50 with non-small cell lung cancer. The CDR3 loop is CANQGQTFLYGYTF. The CDR3 nucleotides are TGTGCCAACCAGGGACAGACCTTCCTCTATGGCTACACCTTC.